These T cell receptor beta chains were read from a single sample in a study of cytomegalovirus exposure and HLA in healthy donors. Assay used: immunoSEQ multiplex PCR; TCRdb lists only in-frame clones, some missing. The repertoire consists of 150,000 to 200,000 clones, with about 80% occurring once and the leading ten covering under 2%. What was sequenced was PBMCs. These receptors were obtained from a woman aged 25-40 years in good health and CMV-seronegative. The CDR3 runs from the conserved cysteine through the conserved F or W. Each record gives: clone size, D gene, V gene, J gene, CDR3 protein, CDR3 DNA. A D gene is named only where the DNA matches it firmly. A clone size is listed for some rows: how often the clone was seen (once, few, many), or a class if it is expanded.

clone size: once
D gene: TRBD1
V gene: TRBV5-1
J gene: TRBJ1-5
CDR3 protein: CASSTGQGAGNQPQHF
CDR3 DNA: TGCGCCAGCAGCACCGGACAGGGGGCAGGCAATCAGCCCCAGCATTTT

clone size: .
D gene: .
V gene: TRBV7-9
J gene: TRBJ1-2
CDR3 protein: CASSLSSYGYTF
CDR3 DNA: TGTGCCAGCAGCTTATCCAGCTATGGCTACACCTTC

clone size: .
D gene: TRBD1
V gene: TRBV7-9
J gene: TRBJ1-3
CDR3 protein: CASSVGQGSSGNTIYF
CDR3 DNA: TGTGCCAGCAGCGTTGGACAGGGGAGCTCTGGAAACACCATATATTTT

clone size: few
D gene: .
V gene: TRBV30
J gene: TRBJ1-2
CDR3 protein: CAWSVTRLANYGYTF
CDR3 DNA: TGTGCCTGGAGTGTTACCAGGTTAGCTAACTATGGCTACACCTTC

clone size: few
D gene: .
V gene: TRBV21-1
J gene: TRBJ2-7
CDR3 protein: CASSGGFLRGPSYEQYF
CDR3 DNA: TGTGCCAGCAGCGGGGGCTTTCTTCGTGGTCCCTCCTACGAGCAGTACTTC

clone size: .
D gene: TRBD1
V gene: TRBV7-7
J gene: TRBJ1-1
CDR3 protein: CASSPQGAGAEAFF
CDR3 DNA: TGTGCTAGCAGCCCGCAGGGGGCAGGGGCTGAAGCTTTCTTT

clone size: .
D gene: TRBD1
V gene: TRBV6-1
J gene: TRBJ1-1
CDR3 protein: CASTISGGLNTEAFF
CDR3 DNA: TGTGCCAGCACCATATCAGGGGGCTTGAACACTGAAGCTTTCTTT

clone size: .
D gene: .
V gene: TRBV6-6
J gene: TRBJ2-3
CDR3 protein: CASSYSRGSTDTQYF
CDR3 DNA: TGTGCCAGCAGTTACTCCCGGGGGAGCACAGATACGCAGTATTTT

clone size: .
D gene: TRBD2
V gene: TRBV18
J gene: TRBJ2-7
CDR3 protein: CASSPLAGSYEQYF
CDR3 DNA: TGTGCCAGCTCACCACTAGCGGGGAGCTACGAGCAGTACTTC

clone size: once
D gene: .
V gene: TRBV5-4
J gene: TRBJ1-2
CDR3 protein: CASSPPTGNYGYTF
CDR3 DNA: TGTGCCAGCAGCCCACCGACAGGAAACTATGGCTACACCTTC

clone size: .
D gene: .
V gene: TRBV14
J gene: TRBJ2-1
CDR3 protein: CASSQDWGGEQFF
CDR3 DNA: TGTGCCAGCAGCCAAGATTGGGGCGGTGAGCAGTTCTTC

clone size: few
D gene: .
V gene: TRBV2
J gene: TRBJ2-5
CDR3 protein: CASSDRGETQYF
CDR3 DNA: TGTGCCAGCAGTGACAGGGGAGAGACCCAGTACTTC

clone size: once
D gene: .
V gene: TRBV5-1
J gene: TRBJ2-5
CDR3 protein: CASSLRGQGLGETQYF
CDR3 DNA: TGCGCCAGCAGCCTAAGAGGTCAGGGCTTAGGAGAGACCCAGTACTTC

clone size: .
D gene: .
V gene: TRBV4-3
J gene: TRBJ2-2
CDR3 protein: CASSLGDKNTGELFF
CDR3 DNA: TGCGCCAGCAGCCTTGGGGACAAGAACACCGGGGAGCTGTTTTTT

clone size: .
D gene: TRBD2
V gene: TRBV9
J gene: TRBJ2-3
CDR3 protein: CASSVGAGGLSTDTQYF
CDR3 DNA: TGTGCCAGCAGCGTCGGAGCGGGGGGGCTTAGCACAGATACGCAGTATTTT

clone size: .
D gene: TRBD1
V gene: TRBV6-6
J gene: TRBJ2-3
CDR3 protein: CASSPLGTGLTDTQYF
CDR3 DNA: TGTGCCAGCAGCCCCCTCGGGACAGGGCTGACAGATACGCAGTATTTT

clone size: .
D gene: TRBD1
V gene: TRBV5-8
J gene: TRBJ1-2
CDR3 protein: CASSLGQGANYGYTF
CDR3 DNA: TGTGCCAGCAGCTTGGGACAGGGGGCTAACTATGGCTACACCTTC

clone size: .
D gene: TRBD2
V gene: TRBV7-9
J gene: TRBJ2-7
CDR3 protein: CASTGGGSLYEQYF
CDR3 DNA: TGTGCCAGCACGGGGGGGGGATCCCTTTACGAGCAGTACTTC

clone size: .
D gene: .
V gene: TRBV2
J gene: TRBJ1-5
CDR3 protein: CASSDQGTSNQPQHF
CDR3 DNA: TGTGCCAGCAGTGACCAGGGGACTAGCAATCAGCCCCAGCATTTT

clone size: once
D gene: TRBD2
V gene: TRBV5-1
J gene: TRBJ2-3
CDR3 protein: CASSLKASGALDGLDTQYF
CDR3 DNA: TGCGCCAGCAGCTTGAAGGCTAGCGGGGCCCTGGATGGGTTAGATACGCAGTATTTT

clone size: .
D gene: TRBD1
V gene: TRBV10-3
J gene: TRBJ2-7
CDR3 protein: CAITTDRGPYEQYF
CDR3 DNA: TGTGCCATCACCACGGACAGGGGGCCGTACGAGCAGTACTTC

clone size: .
D gene: .
V gene: TRBV15
J gene: TRBJ2-1
CDR3 protein: CATSRDNRPLNEQFF
CDR3 DNA: TGTGCCACCAGCAGAGATAATCGCCCACTTAATGAGCAGTTCTTC

clone size: .
D gene: TRBD1
V gene: TRBV30
J gene: TRBJ1-6
CDR3 protein: CAWSPGQAFYNSPLHF
CDR3 DNA: TGTGCCTGGAGTCCAGGACAGGCCTTTTATAATTCACCCCTCCACTTT

clone size: .
D gene: .
V gene: TRBV5-8
J gene: TRBJ1-2
CDR3 protein: CASSLGTVHGYTF
CDR3 DNA: TGTGCCAGCAGCTTGGGGACAGTCCATGGCTACACCTTC

clone size: once
D gene: TRBD1
V gene: TRBV6-6
J gene: TRBJ1-2
CDR3 protein: CASTTGANYGYTF
CDR3 DNA: TGTGCCAGCACTACAGGGGCGAACTATGGCTACACCTTC

clone size: .
D gene: TRBD2
V gene: TRBV6-6
J gene: TRBJ2-4
CDR3 protein: CASSLSGGVDIQYF
CDR3 DNA: TGTGCCAGCAGTCTAAGCGGGGGAGTGGACATTCAGTACTTC

clone size: .
D gene: TRBD2
V gene: TRBV5-1
J gene: TRBJ2-5
CDR3 protein: CASRSPRGGTRETQYF
CDR3 DNA: TGCGCCAGCAGGTCCCCCCGGGGGGGCACGCGAGAGACCCAGTACTTC

clone size: .
D gene: TRBD2
V gene: TRBV7-8
J gene: TRBJ2-7
CDR3 protein: CASSLASGGLAYEQYF
CDR3 DNA: TGTGCCAGCAGCTTGGCTAGCGGGGGGCTAGCCTACGAGCAGTACTTC

clone size: few
D gene: .
V gene: TRBV29-1
J gene: TRBJ1-2
CDR3 protein: CSVVNTGTNNYGYTF
CDR3 DNA: TGCAGCGTAGTTAATACCGGGACAAATAACTATGGCTACACCTTC